The following is a TCR beta chain sequence with its context. Its antigen is still unknown. This record comes from a study of post-analysis software for immune sequencing data. Turning to the study itself: The study covered relapsing-remitting, secondary progressive and progressive-relapsing courses of multiple sclerosis.

This CDR3 contains 14 residues. In germline, CDR1 is LGHDT, CDR2 YNNKEL (reference sequence). Germline trimming cut 4 bases from V and 7 bases from J; bases unmatched to any gene: 6. TCR beta cDNA libraries had unique molecular identifiers. Out of roughly 0.85 to 10 million T cells, some 500,000 cDNA molecules were generated. TCRdb reprocessed the PCR reads via MiXCR and lists one record per CDR3 protein. The sample carries over 250,000 distinct CDR3 sequences, 35% to 40% recorded once. Study-level findings and limits: Co-batched samples clustered tightly together by F measure. TRBV5-6, TRBV5-1 and TRBV20-1 were among 4 or 5 TRBV segments more frequent in patients than controls. Normalized Chao1 diversity was significantly reduced in patients versus controls.

This TCR came from a girl aged 10 to 17 with multiple sclerosis. This chain connects TRBV3-1 to TRBJ1-1, with TRBD1 identical over 10 bases. Sequenced sample: blood. The CDR3 nucleotides are TGTGCCAGCAGCCCGGGGACAGGGGTTGGTGAAGCTTTCTTT. Translated: CASSPGTGVGEAFF.